This entry lists 24 T cell receptor beta chains sequenced from one sample in a study of long-term antiretroviral therapy in people with HIV (dated by TCRdb to the early 2020s). The immunoSEQ hsTCRB v3.0 assay was used at survey level resolution for TRB variable region sequencing. The source is immuneACCESS, and TCRdb retained only in-frame sequences with V and J called. Part of the clones is not carried over; for the studies checked, unresolved V genes explain less than half of this, and the remainder is unexplained. A total of around 29,000 clones appear in this sample, 70% to 90% of them only once. The ten largest make up approximately 13% of the sample. This specimen consisted of unsorted PBMCs, obtained 1.1 years after starting antiretroviral therapy. These receptors all stem from a young man with HIV.

The V call is TRBV5-6, the J call TRBJ1-5; 8 positions agree with TRBD1. Germline V gene data show CDR1 as SGHDT and CDR2 as YYEEEE. CDR3 length: 16 residues. V trimming: 0 bases; J trimming: 7 bases; junction bases outside the gene matches: 9. Here the CDR3 reads CASSLGGQGGKQPQHF. Here the CDR3 DNA reads TGTGCCAGCAGCTTGGGAGGACAGGGCGGAAAGCAGCCCCAGCATTTT.

The rearrangement links TRBV19 to TRBJ2-2; 10 nucleotides match TRBD2. Germline V gives CDR1 LNHDA, CDR2 SQIVND (reference sequence). The V and J ends lost 5 bases and 7 bases, in that order; junction bases with no gene match: 10. The CDR3 is made up of 16 amino acids. CDR3 coding DNA: TGTGCCAGTAGTGGGCTAGCGGGAGTCTATGGCGGGGAGCTGTTTTTT. Protein: CASSGLAGVYGGELFF. Looking up the rest from reference TRBV19 and TRBJ2-2 gives the full variable domain: DGGITQSPKYLFRKEGQNVTLSCEQNLNHDAMYWYRQDPGQGLRLIYYSQIVNDFQKGDIAEGYSVSREKKESFPLTVTSAQKNPTAFYLCASSGLAGVYGGELFFGEGSRLTVL.

The rearrangement uses TRBV27 and TRBJ2-5, with 9 positions matching TRBD1. Per germline, CDR1 MNHEY and CDR2 SMNVEV (reference sequence). The CDR3 has 16 amino acids. The junction had 11 bases not matched to a gene; V was cut back by 4 bases and J by 5 bases. CDR3: CASSSYRQGGIETQYF. DNA for the CDR3: TGTGCCAGCAGTTCCTACAGACAGGGGGGAATCGAGACCCAGTACTTC.

This sequence joins TRBV14 and TRBJ2-5; D is unresolved. The CDR3 covers 15 residues. V was trimmed by 3 bases and J by 4 bases, leaving 15 bases between them. Germline V gene lookup returns CDR1 SGHDN and CDR2 FVKESK. The CDR3 DNA reads TGTGCCAGCAGCCAGTCCTTGGGCTGGGGAGAGACCCAGTACTTC. It encodes CASSQSLGWGETQYF.

This chain links TRBV7-2 with TRBJ2-7; D gene ambiguous. V lost 0 bases to trimming and J lost 0 bases, with 9 bases between them. This CDR3 is built from 15 residues. CDR1 is SGHTA, CDR2 FQGNSA, per germline. The chain's CDR3 is CASSLAVDFSYEQYF. CDR3 DNA: TGTGCCAGCAGCTTAGCGGTTGATTTCTCCTACGAGCAGTACTTC.

This clone appeared a few times. The V call is TRBV7-2, the J call TRBJ1-6; D is unclear. This CDR3 has 11 residues. The V end lost 6 bases, the J end lost 8 bases, and 5 bases lay between the germline ends. CDR1 is SGHTA, CDR2 FQGNSA, per germline. For the CDR3, the DNA is TGTGCCAGCAGTCTTTATTCACCCCTCCACTTT. Protein: CASSLYSPLHF.

The rearrangement uses TRBV7-9 and TRBJ2-5; 12 bases map to TRBD2. From germline, CDR1 is SEHNR and CDR2 FQNEAQ (reference sequence). This CDR3 is 17 amino acids long. Germline trimming cut 4 bases from V and 5 bases from J; bases unmatched to any gene: 11. The chain's CDR3 is CASSSSTSGRGMETQYF. The DNA for the CDR3 is TGTGCCAGCAGCTCATCGACTAGCGGGAGAGGTATGGAGACCCAGTACTTC. The variable domain in full, with the rest retrieved from reference TRBV7-9 and TRBJ2-5, is DTGVSQNPRHKITKRGQNVTFRCDPISEHNRLYWYRQTLGQGPEFLTYFQNEAQLEKSRLLSDRFSAERPKGSFSTLEIQRTEQGDSAMYLCASSSSTSGRGMETQYFGPGTRLLVL.

The chain is built from TRBV5-1 and TRBJ1-6; possibly TRBD1 for D (5 bases). The CDR3 covers 17 residues. Germline CDR1 SGHRS, CDR2 YFSETQ. V was cut by 3 bases and J by 0 bases, with 13 bases left in between. Here the CDR3 DNA reads TGCGCCAGCAGCTCGGGACCCCCAACCTCCTATAATTCACCCCTCCACTTT. Residues: CASSSGPPTSYNSPLHF.

V and J are TRBV9 and TRBJ2-1; no definite D call. CDR3 size: 13 residues. CDR1 SGDLS and CDR2 YYNGEE come from the germline V gene. The V end lost 0 bases, the J end lost 10 bases, and 11 bases lay between the germline ends. CDR3 sequence reads: CASSVGVGREQFF. CDR3 bases: TGTGCCAGCAGCGTAGGAGTAGGGCGGGAGCAGTTCTTC.

The chain employs TRBV18 and TRBJ2-1; 8 bases line up with TRBD2. V lost 1 base to trimming and J lost 6 bases; unmatched junction nucleotides: 5. The CDR3 sequence is 15 residues long. CDR1 is KGHSH, CDR2 LQKENI, per germline. The DNA for the CDR3 is TGTGCCAGCTCACCACGTGAGCGGGAGTCCAATGAGCAGTTCTTC. Its protein product is CASSPRERESNEQFF.

The V call is TRBV6-6, the J call TRBJ2-1, with 12 bases that match TRBD1. Germline lookup yields CDR1 MNHNY and CDR2 SVGAGI (reference sequence). The V segment lost 6 bases and the J segment 8 bases; nucleotides outside the gene matches: 5. The CDR3 is made up of 14 amino acids. CDR3 loop: CASRGTGGFDEQFF. In DNA form, the CDR3 reads TGTGCCAGCAGAGGGACAGGGGGCTTCGATGAGCAGTTCTTC.

CDR3 in DNA: TGTGCCACCAGCTGGACCGGACAGGGGGCGTCCGGGGAGCTGTTTTTT. The encoded protein is CATSWTGQGASGELFF. The J gene is TRBJ2-2, the V gene TRBV15; 11 nucleotides line up with TRBD1. The CDR3 is 16 amino acids. Germline loops: CDR1 LNHNV, CDR2 YYDKDF (reference sequence). V shed 5 bases and J 6 bases; nucleotides not matched to a gene: 8. The full variable domain, completed using reference TRBV15 and TRBJ2-2, is DAMVIQNPRYQVTQFGKPVTLSCSQTLNHNVMYWYQQKSSQAPKLLFHYYDKDFNNEADTPDNFQSRRPNTSFCFLDIRSPGLGDTAMYLCATSWTGQGASGELFFGEGSRLTVL.

The CDR3 DNA reads TGTGCCAGCAGCGCCGCCGGGAGGGGTAATGAAAAACTGTTTTTT. Protein product: CASSAAGRGNEKLFF. This chain joins TRBV9 and TRBJ1-4; the D gene is possibly TRBD1 (5 bases). The germline V and J ends were trimmed by 3 bases and 4 bases, with 13 bases remaining between them. CDR1 is SGDLS and CDR2 is YYNGEE in the germline V gene. This CDR3 has 15 residues.

V and J are TRBV28 and TRBJ2-7; no reliable D call. V lost 5 bases and J lost 5, with 13 bases in between. Germline values: CDR1 MDHEN, CDR2 SYDVKM. This CDR3 region has 13 residues. The CDR3 region has the DNA TGTGCCAGCAGTGATATAGGCAGCCACGAGCAGTACTTC. This gives the protein CASSDIGSHEQYF.

The chain combines TRBV4-3 with TRBJ2-3; D might be TRBD1 (6 bases). From germline, CDR1 is LGHNA and CDR2 YSLEER. The V end lost 0 bases, the J end lost 4 bases, and 11 bases lay between the germline ends. The CDR3 contains 15 residues. Written as DNA, the CDR3 is TGCGCCAGCAGCCAAGATAGGGGGAGTGCAGATACGCAGTATTTT. As protein: CASSQDRGSADTQYF.

This clone was seen once. The chain joins TRBV5-8 to TRBJ1-2; no clear D. Trimming pared 0 bases from V and 3 bases from J, leaving 12 bases between. Per the germline V gene, CDR1 is SGHTS and CDR2 is YDEGEE. This CDR3 has 15 residues. For the CDR3, the DNA is TGTGCCAGCAGCTTGGCCGGCGAAGAGGACTATGGCTACACCTTC. Translation: CASSLAGEEDYGYTF.

The genes are TRBV28 and TRBJ1-5; tentative D call: TRBD1 (5 bases). The CDR3 sequence is 16 residues long. Germline assignment: CDR1 MDHEN and CDR2 SYDVKM. V was trimmed by 1 base and J by 2 bases, leaving 12 bases between them. The CDR3 here is CASSLFIQGGNQPQHF. CDR3 nucleotides: TGTGCCAGCAGTTTATTCATCCAGGGAGGCAATCAGCCCCAGCATTTT.

The chain carries TRBV2 and TRBJ1-1; no clear D gene. Germline V lookup: CDR1 SNHLY, CDR2 FYNNEI. V dropped 4 bases and J dropped 3 bases, with 12 bases sitting between them. This CDR3 has 14 amino acids. The chain's CDR3 is CASSGEPMDTEAFF. CDR3 DNA: TGTGCCAGCAGTGGGGAACCGATGGACACTGAAGCTTTCTTT.

This chain joins TRBV19 and TRBJ2-1, with 13 bases lining up with TRBD2. V shed 6 bases, J shed 7 bases, and the junction held 6 bases outside the gene matches. This CDR3 is built from 15 residues. CDR1 is LNHDA, CDR2 SQIVND, per germline (reference sequence). The CDR3 is CASSPGLAGRNEQFF. The CDR3 nucleotides are TGTGCCAGTAGCCCGGGACTAGCGGGAAGGAATGAGCAGTTCTTC.

In its sample, this clone was seen a few times. The V call is TRBV30, the J call TRBJ1-6; 10 bases fit TRBD1. Losses at the gene ends were 1 base for V and 9 bases for J; bases not matched to a gene: 6. Germline-derived CDR1 and CDR2 are GTSNPN and SVGIG (reference sequence). This CDR3 comprises 15 residues. For the CDR3, the DNA is TGTGCCTGGAGTGCCCTGACAGGGGGCTCTTCACCCCTCCACTTT. The encoded protein is CAWSALTGGSSPLHF. Drawing the rest from reference TRBV30 and TRBJ1-6, the complete variable domain is SQTIHQWPATLVQPVGSPLSLECTVEGTSNPNLYWYRQAAGRGLQLLFYSVGIGQISSEVPQNLSASRPQDRQFILSSKKLLLSDSGFYLCAWSALTGGSSPLHFGNGTRLTVT.

The chain uses TRBV9 and TRBJ1-4; D is possibly TRBD1 (6 bases). Between the trimmed V and J ends, which lost 4 bases and 3 bases, there was a span of 10 bases. The germline V gene has CDR1 SGDLS and CDR2 YYNGEE. This CDR3 is 14 amino acids long. CDR3 bases: TGTGCCAGCAGCCGCGGGGGCCCTAATGAAAAACTGTTTTTT. This translates into CASSRGGPNEKLFF.

The V gene is TRBV18, the J gene TRBJ1-1, with a tentative D call TRBD1 (6 bases). The V end was cut by 3 bases, the J end by 6 bases, with 23 bases between. Germline V gene lookup returns CDR1 KGHSH and CDR2 LQKENI. This CDR3 is 17 amino acids long. The CDR3 reads CASSPVSARGPVAEAFF. For the CDR3, the DNA is TGTGCCAGCTCACCCGTCAGTGCCAGGGGCCCGGTCGCTGAAGCTTTCTTT.

The J gene is TRBJ2-2, the V gene TRBV6-5; D ambiguous. Germline V gives CDR1 MNHEY, CDR2 SVGAGI. CDR3 length: 14 amino acids. Trimming stripped 0 bases from V and 7 bases from J, with 9 bases between. CDR3 protein: CASSYSDPGGELFF. CDR3 coding DNA: TGTGCCAGCAGTTACTCTGACCCGGGCGGGGAGCTGTTTTTT.

CDR3 sequence reads: CASSYSLAGTETQYF. The CDR3 nucleotides read TGTGCCAGCAGTTACTCTTTAGCGGGAACAGAGACCCAGTACTTC. This sequence joins TRBV6-5 and TRBJ2-5; 8 bases match TRBD2. J lost 4 bases, V lost 0 bases, and 4 bases had no gene match. This CDR3 is 15 amino acids long. The germline V gene has CDR1 MNHEY and CDR2 SVGAGI.